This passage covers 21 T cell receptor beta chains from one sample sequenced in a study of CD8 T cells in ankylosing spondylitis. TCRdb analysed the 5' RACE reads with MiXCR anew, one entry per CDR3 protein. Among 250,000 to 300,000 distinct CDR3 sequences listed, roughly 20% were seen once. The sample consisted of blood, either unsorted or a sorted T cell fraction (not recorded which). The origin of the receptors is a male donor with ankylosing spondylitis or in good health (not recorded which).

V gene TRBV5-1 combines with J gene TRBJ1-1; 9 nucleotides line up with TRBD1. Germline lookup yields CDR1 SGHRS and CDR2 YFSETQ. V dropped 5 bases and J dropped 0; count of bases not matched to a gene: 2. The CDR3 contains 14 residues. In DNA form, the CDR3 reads TGCGCCAGCAGACGGACAGGGGTGAACACTGAAGCTTTCTTT. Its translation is CASRRTGVNTEAFF.

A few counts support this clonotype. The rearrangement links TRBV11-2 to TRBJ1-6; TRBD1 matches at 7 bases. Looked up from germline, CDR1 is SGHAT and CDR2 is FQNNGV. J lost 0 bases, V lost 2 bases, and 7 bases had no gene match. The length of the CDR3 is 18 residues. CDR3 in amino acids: CASSLRAGGSSYNSPLHF. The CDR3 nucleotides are TGTGCCAGCAGCTTACGGGCAGGGGGGAGCTCCTATAATTCACCCCTCCACTTT.

CDR3 region: CASSPGQGRGQPQHF. CDR3 in DNA: TGCGCCAGCAGCCCAGGACAGGGAAGGGGTCAGCCCCAGCATTTT. The chain has TRBV5-1 and TRBJ1-5, with 8 bases that match TRBD1. This CDR3 has 15 amino acids. Germline CDR1 SGHRS, CDR2 YFSETQ. The J segment lost 6 bases and the V segment lost 4 bases, leaving 9 bases of the junction unmatched. The whole variable domain, remainder taken from reference TRBV5-1 and TRBJ1-5, is KAGVTQTPRYLIKTRGQQVTLSCSPISGHRSVSWYQQTPGQGLQFLFEYFSETQRNKGNFPGRFSGRQFSNSRSEMNVSTLELGDSALYLCASSPGQGRGQPQHFGDGTRLSIL.

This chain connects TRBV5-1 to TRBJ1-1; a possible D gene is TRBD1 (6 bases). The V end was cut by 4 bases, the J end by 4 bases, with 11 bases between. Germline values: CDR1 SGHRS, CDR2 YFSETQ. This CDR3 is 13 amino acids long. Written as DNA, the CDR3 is TGCGCCAGCAGCGAGGGGGGGGGCACTGAAGCTTTCTTT. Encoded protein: CASSEGGGTEAFF.

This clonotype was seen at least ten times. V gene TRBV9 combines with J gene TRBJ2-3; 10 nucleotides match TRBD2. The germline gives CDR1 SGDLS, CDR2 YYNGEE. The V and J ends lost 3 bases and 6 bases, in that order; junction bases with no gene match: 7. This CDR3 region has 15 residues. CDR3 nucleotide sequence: TGTGCCAGCAGCGAGAAGCGGGGGGGCATGGATACGCAGTATTTT. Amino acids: CASSEKRGGMDTQYF. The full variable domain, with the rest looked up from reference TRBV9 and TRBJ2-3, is DSGVTQTPKHLITATGQRVTLRCSPRSGDLSVYWYQQSLDQGLQFLIQYYNGEERAKGNILERFSAQQFPDLHSELNLSSLELGDSALYFCASSEKRGGMDTQYFGPGTRLTVL.

CDR3 coding DNA: TGTGCCACCAGTGATTCCCTGGACAGGGGTGGGGATGAGCAGTTCTTC. It encodes CATSDSLDRGGDEQFF. The chain is built from TRBV24-1 and TRBJ2-1; 9 bases are shared with TRBD1. The V segment lost 2 bases and the J segment 8 bases; nucleotides outside the gene matches: 9. Germline V lookup: CDR1 KGHDR, CDR2 SFDVKD. The CDR3 loop spans 16 amino acids.

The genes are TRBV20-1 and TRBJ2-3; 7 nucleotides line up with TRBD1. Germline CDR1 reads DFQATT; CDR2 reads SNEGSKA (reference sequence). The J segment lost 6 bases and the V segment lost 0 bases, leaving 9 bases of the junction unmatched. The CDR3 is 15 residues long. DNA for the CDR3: TGCAGTGCTAGAGATGGGGGCGACAGGGCCGATACGCAGTATTTT. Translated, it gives CSARDGGDRADTQYF.

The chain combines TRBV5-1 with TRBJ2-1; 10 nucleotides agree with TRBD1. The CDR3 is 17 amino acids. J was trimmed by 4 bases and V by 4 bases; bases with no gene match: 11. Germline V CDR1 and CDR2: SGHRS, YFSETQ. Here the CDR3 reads CASSPGPGTGEYNEQFF. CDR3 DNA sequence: TGCGCCAGCAGCCCAGGTCCCGGGACAGGGGAGTACAATGAGCAGTTCTTC.

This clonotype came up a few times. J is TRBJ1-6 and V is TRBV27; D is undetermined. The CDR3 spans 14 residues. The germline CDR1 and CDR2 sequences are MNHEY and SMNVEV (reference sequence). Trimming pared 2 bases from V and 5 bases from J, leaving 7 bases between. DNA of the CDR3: TGTGCCAGCAGTTTAGGGATTGATAATTCACCCCTCCACTTT. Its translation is CASSLGIDNSPLHF.

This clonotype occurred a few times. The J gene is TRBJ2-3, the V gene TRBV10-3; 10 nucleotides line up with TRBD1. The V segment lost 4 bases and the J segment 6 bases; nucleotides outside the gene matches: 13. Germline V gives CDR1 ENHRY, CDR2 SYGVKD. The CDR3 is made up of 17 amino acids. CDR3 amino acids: CAISGSTGTGVFDTQYF. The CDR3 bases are TGTGCCATCAGTGGATCAACCGGGACAGGGGTCTTTGATACGCAGTATTTT.

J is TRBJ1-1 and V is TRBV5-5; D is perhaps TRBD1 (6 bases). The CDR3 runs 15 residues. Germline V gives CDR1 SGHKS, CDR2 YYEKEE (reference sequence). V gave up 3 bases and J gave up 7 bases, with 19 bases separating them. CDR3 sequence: CASSWAGHSNFEAFF. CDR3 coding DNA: TGTGCCAGCAGCTGGGCGGGACACAGTAACTTTGAAGCTTTCTTT.

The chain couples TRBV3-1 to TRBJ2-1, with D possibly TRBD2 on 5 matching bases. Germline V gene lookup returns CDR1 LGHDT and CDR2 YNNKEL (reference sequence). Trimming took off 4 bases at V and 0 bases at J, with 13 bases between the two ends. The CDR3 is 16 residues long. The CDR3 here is CASSLLEGRSYNEQFF. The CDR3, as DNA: TGTGCCAGCAGCCTACTCGAGGGCCGCTCCTACAATGAGCAGTTCTTC.

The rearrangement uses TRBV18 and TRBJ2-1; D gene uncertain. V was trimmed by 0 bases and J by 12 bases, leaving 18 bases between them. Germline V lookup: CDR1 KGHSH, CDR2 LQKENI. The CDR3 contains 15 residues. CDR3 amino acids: CASSPPGGVTSVQFF. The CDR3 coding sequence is TGTGCCAGCTCACCACCCGGCGGAGTAACGAGTGTGCAGTTCTTC.

CDR3 residues: CASSFSGSSYEQYV. The CDR3 region has the DNA TGTGCCAGCAGTTTCAGCGGCAGCTCCTACGAGCAGTACGTC. The chain is built from TRBV27 and TRBJ2-7, with D possibly being TRBD2 (5 bases). The CDR3 extends over 14 amino acids. V was clipped by 3 bases and J by 0 bases, with 9 bases between them. CDR1 MNHEY and CDR2 SMNVEV come from the germline V gene (reference sequence).

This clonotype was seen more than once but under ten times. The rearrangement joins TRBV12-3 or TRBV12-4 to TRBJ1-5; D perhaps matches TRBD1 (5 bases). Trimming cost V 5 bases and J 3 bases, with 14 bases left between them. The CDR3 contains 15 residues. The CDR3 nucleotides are TGTGCCAGCAGTCCTCGGGACGGTTACAATCAGCCCCAGCATTTT. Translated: CASSPRDGYNQPQHF.

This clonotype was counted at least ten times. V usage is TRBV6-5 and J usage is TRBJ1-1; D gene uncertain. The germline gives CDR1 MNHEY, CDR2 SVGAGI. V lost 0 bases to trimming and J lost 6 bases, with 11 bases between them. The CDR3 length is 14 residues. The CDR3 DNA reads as TGTGCCAGCAGTTACTCCCGGACGTTCCCTGAAGCTTTCTTT. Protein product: CASSYSRTFPEAFF.

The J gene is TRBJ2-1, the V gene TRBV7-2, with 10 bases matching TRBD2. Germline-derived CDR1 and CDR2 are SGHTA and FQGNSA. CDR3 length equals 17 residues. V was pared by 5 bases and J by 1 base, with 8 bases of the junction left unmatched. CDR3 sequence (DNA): TGTGCCAGCAGCCCAAGCCTAGCGGGAGCTTCCTACAATGAGCAGTTCTTC. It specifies CASSPSLAGASYNEQFF.

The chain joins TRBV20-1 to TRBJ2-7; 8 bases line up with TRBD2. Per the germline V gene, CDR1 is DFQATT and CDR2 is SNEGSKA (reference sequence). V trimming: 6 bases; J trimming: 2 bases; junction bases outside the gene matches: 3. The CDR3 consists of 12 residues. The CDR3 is CSASSGTYEQYV. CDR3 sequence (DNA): TGCAGTGCGAGTAGCGGGACCTACGAGCAGTACGTC.

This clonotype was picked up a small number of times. The CDR3: CSAYQSGVPNYGYTF. The CDR3 DNA is TGCAGTGCTTACCAGTCGGGCGTTCCTAACTATGGCTACACCTTC. V usage is TRBV20-1 and J usage is TRBJ1-2; D gene unclear. The V gene lost 5 bases and the J gene lost 0 bases, with 16 bases spanning the gap. This CDR3 spans 15 amino acids. CDR1 and CDR2 (germline): DFQATT, SNEGSKA (reference sequence).

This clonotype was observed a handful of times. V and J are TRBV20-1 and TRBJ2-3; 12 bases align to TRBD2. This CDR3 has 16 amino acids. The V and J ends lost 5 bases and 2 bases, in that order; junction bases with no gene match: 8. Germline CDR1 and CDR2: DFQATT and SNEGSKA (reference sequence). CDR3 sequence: CSASMTSGRPTDTQYF. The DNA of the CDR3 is TGCAGTGCTTCAATGACTAGCGGGAGACCCACAGATACGCAGTATTTT.

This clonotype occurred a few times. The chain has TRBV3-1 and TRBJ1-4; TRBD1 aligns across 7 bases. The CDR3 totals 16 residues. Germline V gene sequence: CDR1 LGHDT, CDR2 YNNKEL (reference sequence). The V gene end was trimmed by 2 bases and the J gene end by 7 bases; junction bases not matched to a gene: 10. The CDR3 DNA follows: TGTGCCAGCAGCCAACTCGCCGGACAGGCTGGTGAAAAACTGTTTTTT. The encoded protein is CASSQLAGQAGEKLFF.